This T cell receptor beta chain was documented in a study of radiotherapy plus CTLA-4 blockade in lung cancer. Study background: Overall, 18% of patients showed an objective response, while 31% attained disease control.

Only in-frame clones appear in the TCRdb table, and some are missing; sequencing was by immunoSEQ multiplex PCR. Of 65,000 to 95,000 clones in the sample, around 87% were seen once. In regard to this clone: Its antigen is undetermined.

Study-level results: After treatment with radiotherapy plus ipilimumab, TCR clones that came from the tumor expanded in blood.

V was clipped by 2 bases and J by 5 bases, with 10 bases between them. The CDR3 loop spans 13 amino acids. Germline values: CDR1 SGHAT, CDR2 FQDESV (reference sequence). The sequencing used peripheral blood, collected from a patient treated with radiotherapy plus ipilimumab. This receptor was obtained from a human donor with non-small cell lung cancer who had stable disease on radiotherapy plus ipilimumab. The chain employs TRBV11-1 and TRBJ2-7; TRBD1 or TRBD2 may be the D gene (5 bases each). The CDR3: CASSLTRGDEQYF. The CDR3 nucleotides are TGTGCCAGCAGCTTAACACGAGGGGACGAGCAGTACTTC.